These T cell receptor beta chains were read from a single sample in a study of a mutant IDH1 vaccine in newly diagnosed glioma. These TCRs' antigens remain unknown. Data came from immunoSEQ multiplex PCR; TCRdb stores just in-frame clones and leaves some out. Among roughly 60,000 clones listed, approximately 79% were seen once. The input for sequencing was PBMCs, taken from a glioma patient whose treatment included an IDH1 peptide vaccine. Receptors originate from a woman between 50 and 59 years old with glioma. Each CDR3 is given with its conserved first and last residue. Fields, in order: V gene, D gene, J gene, clone size, CDR3 DNA, CDR3 protein. A D gene is named only where the DNA matches it firmly. Rows may omit the clone size; those that give it use once, few, many or a size class.

V gene: TRBV7-6
D gene: .
J gene: TRBJ1-1
clone size: .
CDR3 DNA: TGTGCCAGCAGCCCCCCCGGTCCACGGAGGCCGGGGAACACTGAAGCTTTCTTT
CDR3 protein: CASSPPGPRRPGNTEAFF

V gene: TRBV5-4
D gene: TRBD1
J gene: TRBJ1-2
clone size: .
CDR3 DNA: TGTGCCAGCAGCCCCTGGACAGGGGGTGTCTATGGCTACACCTTC
CDR3 protein: CASSPWTGGVYGYTF

V gene: TRBV27
D gene: .
J gene: TRBJ2-2
clone size: .
CDR3 DNA: TGTGCCAGCAGCCGCCGGGGTGGGGGCGTCCACACCGGGGAGCTGTTTTTT
CDR3 protein: CASSRRGGGVHTGELFF

V gene: TRBV5-1
D gene: TRBD2
J gene: TRBJ2-7
clone size: .
CDR3 DNA: TGCGCCAGCAGCATAGCGGGGTTCTCCTACGAGCAGTACTTC
CDR3 protein: CASSIAGFSYEQYF

V gene: TRBV5-1
D gene: TRBD2
J gene: TRBJ2-5
clone size: .
CDR3 DNA: TGCGCCAGCAGCCCGGGGACTAGCGGGAGACAAGAGACCCAGTACTTC
CDR3 protein: CASSPGTSGRQETQYF

V gene: TRBV29-1
D gene: TRBD1
J gene: TRBJ1-2
clone size: .
CDR3 DNA: TGCAGCGTTGAAGAAGGGACAGATGTGTCACTAAACTATGGCTACACCTTC
CDR3 protein: CSVEEGTDVSLNYGYTF

V gene: TRBV5-6
D gene: .
J gene: TRBJ1-3
clone size: .
CDR3 DNA: TGTGCCAGCAGCTTGGAGGGCAGGGTTTCTGGAAACACCATATATTTT
CDR3 protein: CASSLEGRVSGNTIYF

V gene: TRBV18
D gene: .
J gene: TRBJ1-4
clone size: .
CDR3 DNA: TGTGCCAGCTCACCCCCAGGGGCGCTGGAAAAACTGTTTTTT
CDR3 protein: CASSPPGALEKLFF

V gene: TRBV19
D gene: .
J gene: TRBJ1-2
clone size: .
CDR3 DNA: TGTGCCAGTAGTATAACCCAGGGGTTCTATGGCTACACCTTC
CDR3 protein: CASSITQGFYGYTF

V gene: TRBV5-8
D gene: TRBD1
J gene: TRBJ2-7
clone size: .
CDR3 DNA: TGTGCCAGCAGCTTACACCAGGGGGTAGGCGAGCAGTACTTC
CDR3 protein: CASSLHQGVGEQYF

V gene: TRBV7-9
D gene: .
J gene: TRBJ1-5
clone size: .
CDR3 DNA: TGTGCCAGCAGCAGAGGAGATAGCAATCAGCCCCAGCATTTT
CDR3 protein: CASSRGDSNQPQHF

V gene: TRBV10-3
D gene: .
J gene: TRBJ2-4
clone size: once
CDR3 DNA: TGTGCCATCAGTGGACAAGAGCTTCTAGCCAAAAACATTCAGTACTTC
CDR3 protein: CAISGQELLAKNIQYF

V gene: TRBV5-6
D gene: .
J gene: TRBJ1-5
clone size: .
CDR3 DNA: TGTGCCAGCAGCTTCTTCCAGGGAGAAGGTAATGAGCCCCAGCATTTT
CDR3 protein: CASSFFQGEGNEPQHF

V gene: TRBV5-1
D gene: TRBD2
J gene: TRBJ2-1
clone size: .
CDR3 DNA: TGCGCCAGCAGCCTAGGGACTACGGCTGAGCAGTTCTTC
CDR3 protein: CASSLGTTAEQFF

V gene: TRBV4-3
D gene: .
J gene: TRBJ1-3
clone size: .
CDR3 DNA: TGCGCCAGCAGCCAAGAGGGGCCGGGGATCTCTGGAAACACCATATATTTT
CDR3 protein: CASSQEGPGISGNTIYF

V gene: TRBV6-1
D gene: .
J gene: TRBJ2-5
clone size: .
CDR3 DNA: TGTGCCAGTCGCGGGGACCAAGAGACCCAGTACTTC
CDR3 protein: CASRGDQETQYF

V gene: TRBV27
D gene: .
J gene: TRBJ2-7
clone size: .
CDR3 DNA: TGTGCCAGCCCAGGGGACGGCAGCTCCTACGAGCAGTACTTC
CDR3 protein: CASPGDGSSYEQYF

V gene: TRBV29-1
D gene: .
J gene: TRBJ2-7
clone size: .
CDR3 DNA: TGCAGCGTTGACGCACCGGGGGCTGAGCAGTACTTC
CDR3 protein: CSVDAPGAEQYF

V gene: TRBV30
D gene: .
J gene: TRBJ1-5
clone size: .
CDR3 DNA: TGTGCCTGGTCACAGGGATCAGGACAGCCCCAGCATTTT
CDR3 protein: CAWSQGSGQPQHF

V gene: TRBV7-2
D gene: .
J gene: TRBJ2-2
clone size: .
CDR3 DNA: TGTGCCAGCAGCTTCGCTACCTGGACCGGGGAGCTGTTTTTT
CDR3 protein: CASSFATWTGELFF

V gene: TRBV5-1
D gene: TRBD1
J gene: TRBJ1-3
clone size: .
CDR3 DNA: TGCGCCAGCCAGACAGGGGGCTCTGGAAACACCATATATTTT
CDR3 protein: CASQTGGSGNTIYF

V gene: TRBV9
D gene: .
J gene: TRBJ2-2
clone size: .
CDR3 DNA: TGTGCCAGCAGCGTATCGGTAGCGAACACCGGGGAGCTGTTTTTT
CDR3 protein: CASSVSVANTGELFF

V gene: TRBV29-1
D gene: .
J gene: TRBJ1-1
clone size: .
CDR3 DNA: TGCAGCGGGGTTAGGGATGAAGCTTTCTTT
CDR3 protein: CSGVRDEAFF

V gene: TRBV6-6
D gene: TRBD1
J gene: TRBJ1-3
clone size: .
CDR3 DNA: TGTGCCAGCAGGAAAGACAGGGGGGGAAACACCATATATTTT
CDR3 protein: CASRKDRGGNTIYF

V gene: TRBV27
D gene: .
J gene: TRBJ2-4
clone size: .
CDR3 DNA: TGTGCCAGTCACAGGGCGGGGGCCAAAAACATTCAGTACTTC
CDR3 protein: CASHRAGAKNIQYF

V gene: TRBV5-1
D gene: .
J gene: TRBJ2-2
clone size: .
CDR3 DNA: TGCGCCAGCAGCTACAGGGCTACCGGGGAGCTGTTTTTT
CDR3 protein: CASSYRATGELFF

V gene: TRBV6-5
D gene: TRBD1
J gene: TRBJ2-1
clone size: .
CDR3 DNA: TGTGCCAGCAGCCCGACAGGGGGCGCTTACAATGAGCAGTTCTTC
CDR3 protein: CASSPTGGAYNEQFF

V gene: TRBV4-1
D gene: .
J gene: TRBJ2-7
clone size: .
CDR3 DNA: TGCGCCAGCAGCCTAGGTAAAACAGACGAGCAGTACTTC
CDR3 protein: CASSLGKTDEQYF

V gene: TRBV27
D gene: TRBD1
J gene: TRBJ2-7
clone size: .
CDR3 DNA: TGTGCCAGCAGCAGCCCGGGACAGGGGTCCTACGAGCAGTACTTC
CDR3 protein: CASSSPGQGSYEQYF

V gene: TRBV19
D gene: TRBD1
J gene: TRBJ1-5
clone size: .
CDR3 DNA: TGTGCCAGTAGTGAGGACAGGGGTACCAATCAGCCCCAGCATTTT
CDR3 protein: CASSEDRGTNQPQHF

V gene: TRBV5-1
D gene: .
J gene: TRBJ2-2
clone size: .
CDR3 DNA: TGCGCCAGCAGTTCCAGGCAATCGAACACCGGGGAGCTGTTTTTT
CDR3 protein: CASSSRQSNTGELFF

V gene: TRBV13
D gene: TRBD1
J gene: TRBJ1-1
clone size: .
CDR3 DNA: TGTGCCAGCAGCTTCGACAGGGTGAACACTGAAGCTTTCTTT
CDR3 protein: CASSFDRVNTEAFF

V gene: TRBV7-9
D gene: .
J gene: TRBJ1-3
clone size: .
CDR3 DNA: TGTGCCAGCAGCTTACTCGTCCTCTCTGGAAACACCATATATTTT
CDR3 protein: CASSLLVLSGNTIYF

V gene: TRBV5-4
D gene: .
J gene: TRBJ2-3
clone size: .
CDR3 DNA: TGTGCCAGCAGCTTATGGGGGGATACGCAGTATTTT
CDR3 protein: CASSLWGDTQYF

V gene: TRBV10-2
D gene: .
J gene: TRBJ1-5
clone size: .
CDR3 DNA: TGCGCCAGCGGTCAAAAGGGCGGCCAGCCCCAGCATTTT
CDR3 protein: CASGQKGGQPQHF

V gene: TRBV6-5
D gene: .
J gene: TRBJ1-2
clone size: .
CDR3 DNA: TGTGCCAGCACTCGGAGAGATGGCTACACCTTC
CDR3 protein: CASTRRDGYTF

V gene: TRBV28
D gene: .
J gene: TRBJ1-1
clone size: .
CDR3 DNA: TGTGCCAGCAGTTTAGGGGGGTCGGGGGCGAACACTGAAGCTTTCTTT
CDR3 protein: CASSLGGSGANTEAFF

V gene: TRBV2
D gene: .
J gene: TRBJ1-2
clone size: .
CDR3 DNA: TGTGCCAGCAGTCTAGTGACTGGCTATGGCTACACCTTC
CDR3 protein: CASSLVTGYGYTF

V gene: TRBV7-9
D gene: .
J gene: TRBJ1-4
clone size: few
CDR3 DNA: TGTGCCAGCAGCCCCGACTCGGGCGGTAATGAAAAACTGTTTTTT
CDR3 protein: CASSPDSGGNEKLFF

V gene: TRBV2
D gene: .
J gene: TRBJ1-2
clone size: few
CDR3 DNA: TGTGCCAGCAGTGGCGCAATGGGACGCCGTAACTATGGCTACACCTTC
CDR3 protein: CASSGAMGRRNYGYTF

V gene: TRBV14
D gene: .
J gene: TRBJ1-1
clone size: .
CDR3 DNA: TGTGCCAGCAGCCAACGACACCGGAACACTGAAGCTTTCTTT
CDR3 protein: CASSQRHRNTEAFF

V gene: TRBV20-1
D gene: .
J gene: TRBJ1-2
clone size: .
CDR3 DNA: TGCAGTGCTAGAGACGGGAATGGCTACACCTTC
CDR3 protein: CSARDGNGYTF

V gene: TRBV7-3
D gene: .
J gene: TRBJ1-6
clone size: few
CDR3 DNA: TGTGCCAGCAGCAAACTGGGGAATTCACCCCTCCACTTT
CDR3 protein: CASSKLGNSPLHF

V gene: TRBV15
D gene: .
J gene: TRBJ1-2
clone size: .
CDR3 DNA: TGTGCCACCAGCATCCGGCAGGGGCCAAGCCTTAACTATGGCTACACCTTC
CDR3 protein: CATSIRQGPSLNYGYTF

V gene: TRBV4-1
D gene: .
J gene: TRBJ1-1
clone size: .
CDR3 DNA: TGCGCCAGCAGCCAAGATGCGCAGGGCTACACTGAAGCTTTCTTT
CDR3 protein: CASSQDAQGYTEAFF

V gene: TRBV7-2
D gene: .
J gene: TRBJ1-2
clone size: .
CDR3 DNA: TGTGCCAGCAGCTTAGATGAAGCGGCGGCCTATGGCTACACCTTC
CDR3 protein: CASSLDEAAAYGYTF

V gene: TRBV15
D gene: TRBD1
J gene: TRBJ2-2
clone size: .
CDR3 DNA: TGTGCCACCAGCAGCCGGGACAGGTATTCTGAGCTGTTTTTT
CDR3 protein: CATSSRDRYSELFF

V gene: TRBV19
D gene: .
J gene: TRBJ1-2
clone size: .
CDR3 DNA: TGTGCCAGTAGGACAGCCCTCTATGGCTACACCTTC
CDR3 protein: CASRTALYGYTF